This TCR beta chain emerged from a study of T-cell reconstitution after alpha-beta-depleted transplantation in children. Unique molecular identifiers were incorporated into the prepared TCRbeta library. TCRdb independently ran MiXCR on the PCR reads; one entry per CDR3 protein. Of about 90,000 distinct CDR3 sequences in the sample, 8% to 9% were seen once. CDR3 length: 15 residues. Trimming shortened V by 0 bases and J by 4 bases, and 16 bases separated the two germline ends. CDR1 DFQATT and CDR2 SNEGSKA come from the germline V gene (reference sequence). This clonotype was found many times. The sample was PBMCs from the stem cell graft donor, taken from the stem cell graft. V is TRBV20-1 and J is TRBJ2-7, with D perhaps TRBD2 (6 bases). This sequence was found in a human donor who donated a stem cell graft to a child with congenital amegakaryocytic thrombocytopenia. The CDR3 DNA reads as TGCAGTGCTAGAGATAGAGGAGCGGGTTTTTACGAGCAGTACTTC. Its translation is CSARDRGAGFYEQYF.